This TCR beta chain was retrieved from a study of T cell responses to AZD1222 COVID-19 vaccine. Here immunoSEQ multiplex PCR was the method, and the copy in TCRdb shows in-frame clones only, minus some. Here the sample spans about 110,000 clones, under 95% being singletons. Germline CDR1 MDHEN, CDR2 SYDVKM. This CDR3 contains 14 residues. The V end lost 2 bases, the J end lost 4 bases, and 12 bases lay between the germline ends. The receptor was derived from an adult in good health. The sequenced sample was peripheral blood, obtained on day 0 of AZD1222 vaccination. The chain employs TRBV28 and TRBJ2-7; the D gene could be TRBD1 or TRBD2 (6 bases each). In DNA, the CDR3 is TGTGCCAGCAGTTTAGTTCGGGGGCAGTACGAGCAGTACTTC. Translated, it gives CASSLVRGQYEQYF.